This TCR beta chain is from a study of blood T cell repertoires in COVID-19. CDR1 KGHSH and CDR2 LQKENI come from the germline V gene. The CDR3 runs 13 residues. V was clipped by 4 bases and J by 3 bases, with 9 bases between them. Libraries were prepared by immunoSEQ multiplex PCR; TCRdb keeps only in-frame clonotypes and omits some of them. Of around 240,000 clones in the sample, roughly 81% are singletons; the top ten hold about 0.93%. The sequenced sample was peripheral blood. The sequence was obtained from a man in his forties with acute or convalescent COVID-19. J is TRBJ1-1 and V is TRBV18; TRBD1 is a possible D gene (5 bases). The CDR3 here is CASSLSRDTEAFF. The CDR3 nucleotides read TGTGCCAGCTCACTGTCCAGGGACACTGAAGCTTTCTTT. The variable domain in full, completed from reference TRBV18 and TRBJ1-1, reads NAGVMQNPRHLVRRRGQEARLRCSPMKGHSHVYWYRQLPEEGLKFMVYLQKENIIDESGMPKERFSAEFPKEGPSILRIQQVVRGDSAAYFCASSLSRDTEAFFGQGTRLTVV.